This T cell receptor (beta chain) was found in a study of cytomegalovirus exposure and HLA in healthy donors. Broader study findings: Rarity characterized most TCR sequences, yet some public TCRs appeared in many donors.

Germline loops: CDR1 SGDLS, CDR2 YYNGEE. CDR3 length equals 14 residues. The trim removed 3 bases at V and 6 bases at J, leaving 4 bases unmatched. About this clone itself: Its antigen is currently unknown.

Assay: immunoSEQ multiplex PCR; the TCRdb copy retains only in-frame clones and omits some. The sample lists 95,000 to 150,000 clones, roughly 95% seen once, with less than 2% in the top ten. This clonotype was sampled from a man aged 18 to 35 in good health and CMV-seronegative. The chain combines TRBV9 with TRBJ2-2, with TRBD2 matching over 8 bases. Sequencing was carried out using PBMCs. CDR3 amino acids: CASSGPGLAGELFF. CDR3 sequence (DNA): TGTGCCAGCAGCGGTCCGGGACTAGCCGGGGAGCTGTTTTTT.